This entry lists 27 T cell receptor beta chains sequenced from one sample in a study of blood T cell repertoires in COVID-19. The protocol was immunoSEQ multiplex PCR, while the TCRdb copy is restricted to in-frame clones and leaves out a portion. The sample lists 500,000 or so clones; around 90% were seen once. Sequenced material: PBMCs or T cells enriched from blood (not recorded which). Receptors originate from a woman between 18 and 30 years old who had recovered from COVID-19.

For this clone: At the DNA level, this CDR3 is encoded by other sequences in the same sample as well. The chain couples TRBV5-4 to TRBJ1-6; 9 nucleotides agree with TRBD1. CDR3 length: 16 residues. After removal of 4 bases from V and 1 base from J, the junction contained 3 bases not matched to a gene. Germline V lookup: CDR1 SGHNT, CDR2 YYREEE (reference sequence). This CDR3 reads CASSPGQGSYNSPLHF. The CDR3 coding sequence is TGTGCCAGCAGCCCCGGACAGGGGTCCTATAATTCACCCCTCCACTTT. The variable domain in full, with the rest retrieved from reference TRBV5-4 and TRBJ1-6, is ETGVTQSPTHLIKTRGQQVTLRCSSQSGHNTVSWYQQALGQGPQFIFQYYREEENGRGNFPPRFSGLQFPNYSSELNVNALELDDSALYLCASSPGQGSYNSPLHFGNGTRLTVT.

The V gene is TRBV3-1 (or the pseudogene TRBV3-2), the J gene TRBJ2-7; D is unclear. V was trimmed by 4 bases and J by 3 bases, leaving 7 bases between them. Looked up from germline, CDR1 is LGHDT and CDR2 is YNNKEL (reference sequence). The CDR3 spans 12 residues. The CDR3 loop reads CASSPGYYEQYF. DNA of the CDR3: TGTGCCAGCAGCCCCGGGTACTACGAGCAGTACTTC.

The chain combines TRBV28 with TRBJ1-1, with TRBD1 matching 9 bases. Germline assignment: CDR1 MDHEN and CDR2 SYDVKM. The CDR3 consists of 16 residues. V lost 6 bases to trimming and J lost 5 bases; unmatched junction nucleotides: 13. The CDR3 coding sequence is TGTGCCAGCAGCCGACCGGGACAGGGTGTAAGGACTGAAGCTTTCTTT. Encoded protein: CASSRPGQGVRTEAFF.

This clone was recorded only once. The rearrangement joins TRBV11-2 to TRBJ2-5; 9 bases line up with TRBD2. Germline lookup yields CDR1 SGHAT and CDR2 FQNNGV. After removal of 1 base from V and 0 bases from J, the junction contained 3 bases not matched to a gene. The CDR3 totals 16 residues. CDR3 DNA sequence: TGTGCCAGCAGCTTAGGACTAGCGGCGTACCAAGAGACCCAGTACTTC. This codes for CASSLGLAAYQETQYF.

The V and J genes are TRBV5-5 and TRBJ1-2; D unclear. The CDR3 consists of 13 residues. V gave up 4 bases and J gave up 1 base, with 8 bases separating them. Germline CDR1 is SGHKS and CDR2 is YYEKEE (reference sequence). The DNA for the CDR3 is TGTGCCAGCAGCACATACAGTAACTATGGCTACACCTTC. This encodes CASSTYSNYGYTF.

As to this clone: One end of the junction does not line up with germline, which may come from a read error. This sample includes further DNA sequences coding for the same CDR3. This chain uses TRBV5-1 with TRBJ2-3; 13 nucleotides line up with TRBD2. Germline CDR1 SGHRS, CDR2 YFSETQ. There are 15 residues in the CDR3. For the CDR3, the DNA is TGCGCCAGCAGCCGACTAGCGGGGGGCACGGATACGCAGTATTTT. It yields the protein CASSRLAGGTDTQYF. Together with reference TRBV5-1 and TRBJ2-3, the CDR3 gives the full variable domain: KAGVTQTPRYLIKTRGQQVTLSCSPISGHRSVSWYQQTPGQGLQFLFEYFSETQRNKGNFPGRFSGRQFSNSRSEMNVSTLELGDSALYLCASSRLAGGTDTQYFGPGTRLTVL.

The rearrangement joins TRBV7-2 to TRBJ2-1, with 7 positions matching TRBD2. The V segment lost 5 bases and the J segment 8 bases; nucleotides outside the gene matches: 21. Germline V gives CDR1 SGHTA, CDR2 FQGNSA. The CDR3 extends over 18 amino acids. DNA of the CDR3: TGTGCCAGCAGCCCGGGCAGGGCATGGGACTACCACTCGGATGAGCAGTTCTTC. Translated: CASSPGRAWDYHSDEQFF. Together with reference TRBV7-2 and TRBJ2-1, the CDR3 gives the full variable domain: GAGVSQSPSNKVTEKGKDVELRCDPISGHTALYWYRQSLGQGLEFLIYFQGNSAPDKSGLPSDRFSAERTGGSVSTLTIQRTQQEDSAVYLCASSPGRAWDYHSDEQFFGPGTRLTVL.

CDR3 in amino acids: CASSLRQGNEAFF. The CDR3 coding sequence is TGTGCCAGCAGCTTACGACAGGGCAATGAAGCTTTCTTT. The chain joins TRBV11-2 to TRBJ1-1; 7 bases are shared with TRBD1. Germline V CDR1 and CDR2: SGHAT, FQNNGV. This CDR3 comprises 13 residues. Trimming took 2 bases from V and 7 from J; bases not matched to a gene: 4.

The J gene is TRBJ1-2, the V gene TRBV28; D might be TRBD1 (6 bases). V was cut by 9 bases and J by 0 bases, with 20 bases left in between. Germline lookup yields CDR1 MDHEN and CDR2 SYDVKM. The CDR3 is made up of 16 amino acids. The CDR3 DNA is TGTGCCAGTCAGGGGTCGGATTACCAAACTAACTATGGCTACACCTTC. Protein product: CASQGSDYQTNYGYTF.

This chain links TRBV5-8 with TRBJ2-7, with D possibly TRBD2 on 7 matching bases. The CDR3 totals 15 residues. Trimming shortened V by 0 bases and J by 3 bases, and 13 bases separated the two germline ends. CDR1 is SGHTS and CDR2 is YDEGEE in the germline V gene. The CDR3 reads CASSLEGGRYYEQYF. The CDR3 nucleotides read TGTGCCAGCAGCTTGGAGGGGGGGCGATACTACGAGCAGTACTTC. Together with reference TRBV5-8 and TRBJ2-7, the CDR3 gives the full variable domain: EAGVTQSPTHLIKTRGQQATLRCSPISGHTSVYWYQQALGLGLQFLLWYDEGEERNRGNFPPRFSGRQFPNYSSELNVNALELEDSALYLCASSLEGGRYYEQYFGPGTRLTVT.

J is TRBJ2-7 and V is TRBV14; possible D gene TRBD2, 6 bases. Germline CDR1 SGHDN, CDR2 FVKESK. CDR3 length equals 14 residues. Trimming shortened V by 4 bases and J by 6 bases, and 16 bases separated the two germline ends. The CDR3 is CASSRRDSSPEQYF. CDR3 in DNA: TGTGCCAGCAGCCGGCGGGACTCTTCCCCCGAGCAGTACTTC.

The chain couples TRBV24-1 to TRBJ1-5, with 7 bases lining up with TRBD1. V was pared by 4 bases and J by 7 bases, with 12 bases of the junction left unmatched. CDR3 length: 16 residues. Per the germline V gene, CDR1 is KGHDR and CDR2 is SFDVKD. The CDR3 nucleotides read TGTGCCACCAGTGACCCGCTCCAGGGGGAGTCGCAGCCCCAGCATTTT. Translating it yields CATSDPLQGESQPQHF.

The chain couples TRBV11-2 to TRBJ1-1; TRBD1 matches at 7 bases. V lost 6 bases, J lost 0 bases, and 4 bases stayed unmatched. Germline V gene sequence: CDR1 SGHAT, CDR2 FQNNGV. There are 14 residues in the CDR3. CDR3 sequence reads: CASSSGQMNTEAFF. The CDR3, as DNA: TGTGCCAGCAGTTCGGGACAGATGAACACTGAAGCTTTCTTT. The complete variable domain, with remaining parts taken from reference TRBV11-2 and TRBJ1-1, reads EAGVAQSPRYKIIEKRQSVAFWCNPISGHATLYWYQQILGQGPKLLIQFQNNGVVDDSQLPKDRFSAERLKGVDSTLKIQPAKLEDSAVYLCASSSGQMNTEAFFGQGTRLTVV.

The rearrangement joins TRBV6-5 to TRBJ1-1; 9 bases line up with TRBD1. Looked up from germline, CDR1 is MNHEY and CDR2 is SVGAGI. Trimming cost V 5 bases and J 3 bases; bases outside gene matches: 7. This CDR3 contains 15 residues. The CDR3 nucleotides read TGTGCCAGCAGTCAACAGGGGGCTGCGGACACTGAAGCTTTCTTT. Residues: CASSQQGAADTEAFF.

The rearrangement uses TRBV27 and TRBJ2-7; 10 positions match TRBD1. The V and J ends lost 4 bases and 3 bases, in that order; junction bases with no gene match: 6. The germline gives CDR1 MNHEY, CDR2 SMNVEV (reference sequence). The CDR3 length is 15 residues. The CDR3 DNA is TGTGCCAGCAGTTACGTCCGGGACAGGGGCTACGAGCAGTACTTC. Protein: CASSYVRDRGYEQYF.

CDR3 nucleotide sequence: TGTGCCACCGGCCGGGGACTAGACGTTTACGAGCAGTACTTC. It translates to CATGRGLDVYEQYF. The J gene is TRBJ2-7, the V gene TRBV27; TRBD2 matches 8 bases. This CDR3 has 14 residues. Trimming cost V 10 bases and J 4 bases; bases outside gene matches: 12. Germline V gene data show CDR1 as MNHEY and CDR2 as SMNVEV (reference sequence).

The V gene is TRBV5-1, the J gene TRBJ2-5; 8 positions match TRBD2. V lost 3 bases to trimming and J lost 5 bases; unmatched junction nucleotides: 6. There are 14 residues in the CDR3. Germline values: CDR1 SGHRS, CDR2 YFSETQ. CDR3 sequence reads: CASSSAGGQETQYF. CDR3 in DNA: TGCGCCAGCAGCTCGGCGGGGGGCCAGGAGACCCAGTACTTC.

The chain is built from TRBV28 and TRBJ2-5; tentatively, D is TRBD2 (6 bases). The V end lost 6 bases, the J end lost 4 bases, and 24 bases lay between the germline ends. This CDR3 has 17 residues. The germline V gene has CDR1 MDHEN and CDR2 SYDVKM. For the CDR3, the DNA is TGTGCCAGCAGCCGACCGAATTATAAGCGGGTGGGAGAGACCCAGTACTTC. Translated: CASSRPNYKRVGETQYF.

The chain combines TRBV14 with TRBJ2-5; 8 positions agree with TRBD2. The CDR3 covers 18 residues. Germline CDR1 and CDR2: SGHDN and FVKESK. V trimming: 4 bases; J trimming: 4 bases; junction bases outside the gene matches: 17. CDR3 residues: CASSPRIVRGGRRETQYF. DNA of the CDR3: TGTGCCAGCAGCCCCCGGATCGTACGCGGGGGGCGCCGAGAGACCCAGTACTTC.

The chain carries TRBV6-5 and TRBJ1-6; D is possibly TRBD1 (6 bases). V dropped 6 bases and J dropped 8 bases, with 17 bases sitting between them. Germline CDR1 MNHEY, CDR2 SVGAGI. The CDR3 spans 15 residues. The CDR3 nucleotides read TGTGCCAGCAGCTCCGGGGGGCTAGGCCATTCACCCCTCCACTTT. Amino acid sequence: CASSSGGLGHSPLHF.

This clone occurred once. The J gene is TRBJ1-4, the V gene TRBV3-1 (or the pseudogene TRBV3-2); perhaps TRBD1 as D (5 bases). Germline CDR1 reads LGHDT; CDR2 reads YNNKEL (reference sequence). Trimming took off 7 bases at V and 0 bases at J, with 9 bases between the two ends. The CDR3 is 14 amino acids. DNA of the CDR3: TGTGCCAGCACCCCGGACACAACTAATGAAAAACTGTTTTTT. Its protein is CASTPDTTNEKLFF.

The chain is built from TRBV6-5 and TRBJ2-7; the D is unclear. The ends were cut back, 6 bases at V and 3 bases at J, with 6 bases in the middle. The CDR3 length is 11 residues. CDR1 and CDR2 from the germline V gene are MNHEY and SVGAGI. The CDR3 loop reads CASSTFYEQYF. As DNA, the CDR3 is TGTGCCAGCAGCACATTCTACGAGCAGTACTTC.

Concerning this clone: Other DNA sequences in the sample encode the same CDR3. V usage is TRBV4-1 and J usage is TRBJ1-1; 11 bases align to TRBD1. The ends lost 4 bases at V and 4 bases at J; junction bases unmatched: 5. CDR1 and CDR2 (germline): MGHRA, YSYEKL. There are 15 residues in the CDR3. The CDR3 nucleotides read TGCGCCAGCAGCCCAGGGACAGGGGGGCGCACTGAAGCTTTCTTT. It translates to CASSPGTGGRTEAFF.

This chain joins TRBV4-1 and TRBJ1-5; D unresolved. The germline V gene has CDR1 MGHRA and CDR2 YSYEKL. The V end was cut by 0 bases, the J end by 1 base, with 16 bases between. This CDR3 is 18 amino acids long. The chain's CDR3 is CASSQDRGVSGSNQPQHF. CDR3 DNA sequence: TGCGCCAGCAGCCAAGATCGAGGCGTATCCGGGAGCAATCAGCCCCAGCATTTT.

In this sample, this clone turned up once. This sequence joins TRBV5-1 and TRBJ1-1; a weak D match, TRBD1 (5 bases). The CDR3 has 15 residues. V was trimmed by 3 bases and J by 0 bases, leaving 12 bases between them. Per germline, CDR1 SGHRS and CDR2 YFSETQ. CDR3 DNA: TGCGCCAGCAGCTCGGACACGGCGTTGAACACTGAAGCTTTCTTT. Protein sequence: CASSSDTALNTEAFF.

The gene calls are TRBV5-1 and TRBJ1-2; the D is unclear. This CDR3 spans 13 amino acids. Germline loops: CDR1 SGHRS, CDR2 YFSETQ. Trimming took off 4 bases at V and 4 bases at J, with 11 bases between the two ends. The CDR3 sequence: CASSPSGIYGYTF. The CDR3 nucleotides are TGCGCCAGCAGCCCCTCCGGGATCTATGGCTACACCTTC.

The chain is built from TRBV6-5 and TRBJ2-3; the match to TRBD1 covers 8 bases. The V and J ends lost 5 bases and 7 bases, in that order; junction bases with no gene match: 11. The germline V gene encodes CDR1 MNHEY and CDR2 SVGAGI. This CDR3 has 15 amino acids. In nucleotides, the CDR3 is TGTGCCAGCAGTCCGACAGGGGCCCGTTCATATACGCAGTATTTT. Protein sequence: CASSPTGARSYTQYF.